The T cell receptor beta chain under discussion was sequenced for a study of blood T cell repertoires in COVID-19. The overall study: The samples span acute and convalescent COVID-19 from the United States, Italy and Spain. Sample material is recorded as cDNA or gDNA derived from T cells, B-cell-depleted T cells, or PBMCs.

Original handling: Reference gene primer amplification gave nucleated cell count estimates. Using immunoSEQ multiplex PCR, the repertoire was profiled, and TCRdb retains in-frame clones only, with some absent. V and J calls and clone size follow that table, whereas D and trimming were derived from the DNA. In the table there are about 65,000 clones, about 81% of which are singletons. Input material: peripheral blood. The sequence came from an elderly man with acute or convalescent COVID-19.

In DNA, the CDR3 is TGTGCCAGCAGTTACGCCACAGGGGTTGGTGAAAAACTGTTTTTT. This encodes CASSYATGVGEKLFF. The J gene is TRBJ1-4, the V gene TRBV6-5; 7 bases match TRBD1. The CDR3 totals 15 residues. J lost 7 bases, V lost 2 bases, and 7 bases had no gene match. The germline gives CDR1 MNHEY, CDR2 SVGAGI.